This passage covers 17 T cell receptor beta chains from one sample sequenced in a study of control samples from healthy donors and cancer patients. Repertoires were generated with immunoSEQ multiplex PCR, while TCRdb's copy carries only in-frame clones and drops some. The sample comprises 100,000 to 150,000 clones, 92% of which are singletons, and roughly 2.1% rests with the top ten. Sequencing input: blood. The receptors shown here come from a woman in her 50s in good health.

This clone was picked up one time. The rearrangement uses TRBV11-3 and TRBJ2-2, with D hard to call. CDR3 size: 13 residues. Germline V gene lookup returns CDR1 SGHNT and CDR2 YENEEA. The ends were cut back, 1 base at V and 4 bases at J, with 4 bases in the middle. CDR3 sequence reads: CASSLGATGELFF. The CDR3 region has the DNA TGTGCCAGCAGCTTAGGGGCCACCGGGGAGCTGTTTTTT.

This chain connects TRBV25-1 to TRBJ1-2; 8 bases are a match to TRBD1. CDR3 size: 13 residues. J lost 4 bases, V lost 4 bases, and 2 bases had no gene match. Germline values: CDR1 MGHDK, CDR2 SYGVNS. Here the CDR3 DNA reads TGTGCCAGCAGTGGGACAGGGCTCTATGGCTACACCTTC. It codes for CASSGTGLYGYTF.

V and J are TRBV25-1 and TRBJ1-1, with D possibly matching TRBD1 (6 bases). The length of the CDR3 is 13 residues. Germline CDR1 and CDR2: MGHDK and SYGVNS. The V end lost 8 bases, the J end lost 1 base, and 11 bases lay between the germline ends. For the CDR3, the DNA is TGTGCCAGCCAGGGACACCCGAACACTGAAGCTTTCTTT. Encoded protein: CASQGHPNTEAFF.

The chain carries TRBV28 and TRBJ2-3; 8 bases agree with TRBD1. Trimming at V came to 8 bases and at J to 6 bases, leaving 16 bases not matched to a gene. The length of the CDR3 is 16 residues. The germline V gene encodes CDR1 MDHEN and CDR2 SYDVKM. CDR3 DNA sequence: TGTGCCAGCGGAAGCGGAAGACAGGGGTATTCTGATACGCAGTATTTT. The encoded protein is CASGSGRQGYSDTQYF.

The CDR3 DNA follows: TGTGCCAGCAGCCCGAAGAAGTCAGGGGGCGTTTTATCGAACACCGGGGAGCTGTTTTTT. The encoded protein is CASSPKKSGGVLSNTGELFF. The chain carries TRBV3-1 (or the pseudogene TRBV3-2) and TRBJ2-2; 8 bases line up with TRBD1. The germline V gene encodes CDR1 LGHDT and CDR2 YNNKEL (reference sequence). The CDR3 covers 20 residues. After removal of 4 bases from V and 0 bases from J, the junction contained 16 bases not matched to a gene.

This clone has only a few counts. V gene TRBV6-5 combines with J gene TRBJ1-6; 10 nucleotides line up with TRBD1. The V segment lost 5 bases and the J segment 9 bases; nucleotides outside the gene matches: 7. Germline CDR1 and CDR2: MNHEY and SVGAGI. The CDR3 sequence is 15 residues long. DNA of the CDR3: TGTGCCAGCAGTAAGCGACAGGGGGCGCTTTCACCCCTCCACTTT. This codes for CASSKRQGALSPLHF.

The gene calls are TRBV7-2 and TRBJ1-5; tentative D call: TRBD1 (6 bases). Trimming took 8 bases from V and 7 from J, leaving 21 bases between them. Germline assignment: CDR1 SGHTA and CDR2 FQGNSA. The CDR3 is 15 residues long. In nucleotides, the CDR3 is TGTGCCAGCCCCCGGTGGGGGCGGCAGGGGCAGCCCCAGCATTTT. Residues: CASPRWGRQGQPQHF.

The gene calls are TRBV27 and TRBJ1-1; D unclear. V lost 0 bases to trimming and J lost 4 bases, with 12 bases between them. The CDR3 contains 15 residues. CDR1 is MNHEY and CDR2 is SMNVEV in the germline V gene (reference sequence). Here the CDR3 reads CASSLSKSRTTEAFF. In nucleotides, the CDR3 is TGTGCCAGCAGTTTATCGAAGAGTCGGACCACTGAAGCTTTCTTT.

This chain links TRBV6-1 with TRBJ1-1, with 7 bases fitting TRBD1. Germline-derived CDR1 and CDR2 are MNHNS and SASEGT. This CDR3 region has 16 residues. V lost 4 bases, J lost 3 bases, and 11 bases stayed unmatched. The CDR3 bases are TGTGCCAGCAGTGGACTAGGGGGCGCGACGTACACTGAAGCTTTCTTT. Amino acids: CASSGLGGATYTEAFF.

This clone was counted a single time. V usage is TRBV7-9 and J usage is TRBJ1-1; the D is unclear. Trimming pared 3 bases from V and 1 base from J, leaving 9 bases between. This CDR3 region has 14 residues. CDR1 and CDR2 (germline): SEHNR, FQNEAQ (reference sequence). CDR3 DNA sequence: TGTGCCAGCAGCTTTCCTCATGGGAACACTGAAGCTTTCTTT. Residues: CASSFPHGNTEAFF.

V is TRBV11-3 and J is TRBJ2-7; D might be TRBD1 (6 bases). Germline V CDR1 and CDR2: SGHNT, YENEEA. The ends were cut back, 1 base at V and 3 bases at J, with 10 bases in the middle. The CDR3 length is 14 residues. For the CDR3, the DNA is TGTGCCAGCAGCTTAGGAAGGGGGAACTACGAGCAGTACTTC. As protein: CASSLGRGNYEQYF. Full variable domain (rest looked up from reference TRBV11-3 and TRBJ2-7): EAGVVQSPRYKIIEKKQPVAFWCNPISGHNTLYWYLQNLGQGPELLIRYENEEAVDDSQLPKDRFSAERLKGVDSTLKIQPAELGDSAVYLCASSLGRGNYEQYFGPGTRLTVT.

V and J are TRBV4-1 and TRBJ1-1; no clear D. Germline values: CDR1 MGHRA, CDR2 YSYEKL. The CDR3 runs 16 residues. Trimming shortened V by 0 bases and J by 6 bases, and 17 bases separated the two germline ends. This CDR3 is CASSQENRLPSAEAFF. CDR3 in DNA: TGCGCCAGCAGCCAAGAAAATCGACTTCCTTCGGCTGAAGCTTTCTTT.

The rearrangement uses TRBV28 and TRBJ2-7; TRBD1 matches 8 bases. V shed 5 bases and J 2 bases; nucleotides not matched to a gene: 8. The CDR3 contains 15 residues. Germline V gene sequence: CDR1 MDHEN, CDR2 SYDVKM. The CDR3 protein is CASSTPGGYAYEQYF. For the CDR3, the DNA is TGTGCCAGCAGTACCCCAGGGGGCTATGCCTACGAGCAGTACTTC. The whole variable domain, remainder taken from reference TRBV28 and TRBJ2-7, is DVKVTQSSRYLVKRTGEKVFLECVQDMDHENMFWYRQDPGLGLRLIYFSYDVKMKEKGDIPEGYSVSREKKERFSLILESASTNQTSMYLCASSTPGGYAYEQYFGPGTRLTVT.

V usage is TRBV7-2 and J usage is TRBJ1-1; unclear D gene. This CDR3 spans 14 amino acids. The germline V and J ends were trimmed by 4 bases and 6 bases, with 15 bases remaining between them. Germline V CDR1 and CDR2: SGHTA, FQGNSA. The DNA of the CDR3 is TGTGCCAGCAGCTCCAATCCACGCCGGGCTGAAGCTTTCTTT. This sequence encodes CASSSNPRRAEAFF.

This clone appeared once. Other nucleotide sequences in the sample specify the same CDR3. The chain couples TRBV27 to TRBJ2-5; weak D call: TRBD2 (6 bases). Germline V gene sequence: CDR1 MNHEY, CDR2 SMNVEV (reference sequence). This CDR3 spans 15 amino acids. The V end lost 3 bases, the J end lost 4 bases, and 15 bases lay between the germline ends. The CDR3 DNA is TGTGCCAGCAGTTTCACCGGGGGTCCGGTAGAGACCCAGTACTTC. This codes for CASSFTGGPVETQYF.

J is TRBJ2-7 and V is TRBV3-1 (or the pseudogene TRBV3-2), with D unclear. CDR3 length: 14 amino acids. Trimming removed 1 base from V and 5 bases from J, with 12 bases in between. CDR1 is LGHDT, CDR2 YNNKEL, per germline (reference sequence). CDR3 nucleotides: TGTGCCAGCAGCCAAGGGGTCGGCTCGGACGAGCAGTACTTC. The encoded protein is CASSQGVGSDEQYF.

This clone was counted once. The V gene is TRBV7-8, the J gene TRBJ2-7; maybe TRBD1 (5 bases). Germline-derived CDR1 and CDR2 are SGHVS and FQNEAQ. There are 15 residues in the CDR3. V was cut by 7 bases and J by 8 bases, with 24 bases left in between. CDR3 DNA: TGTGCCAGCATTGGCCCAGGGCCGGGTAAATCCAAGCAGTACTTC. Translation: CASIGPGPGKSKQYF.